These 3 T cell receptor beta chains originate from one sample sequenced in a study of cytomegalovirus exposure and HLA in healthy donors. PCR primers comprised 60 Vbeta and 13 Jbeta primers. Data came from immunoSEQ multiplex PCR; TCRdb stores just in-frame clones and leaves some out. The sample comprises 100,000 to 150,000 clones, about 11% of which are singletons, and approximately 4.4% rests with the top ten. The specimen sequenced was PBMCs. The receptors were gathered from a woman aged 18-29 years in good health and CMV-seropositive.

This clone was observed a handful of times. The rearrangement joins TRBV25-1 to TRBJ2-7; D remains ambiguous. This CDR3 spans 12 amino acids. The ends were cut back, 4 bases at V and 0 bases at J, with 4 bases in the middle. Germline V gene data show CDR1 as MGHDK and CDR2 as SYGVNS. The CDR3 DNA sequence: TGTGCCAGCAGTGTCAGCTCCTACGAGCAGTACTTC. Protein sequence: CASSVSSYEQYF.

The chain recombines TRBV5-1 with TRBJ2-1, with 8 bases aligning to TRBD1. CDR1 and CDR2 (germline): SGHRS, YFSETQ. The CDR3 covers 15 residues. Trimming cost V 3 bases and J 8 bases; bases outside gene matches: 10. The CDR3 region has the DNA TGCGCCAGCAGCTCACAGGGGGTGGTTAGCGATGAGCAGTTCTTC. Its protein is CASSSQGVVSDEQFF.

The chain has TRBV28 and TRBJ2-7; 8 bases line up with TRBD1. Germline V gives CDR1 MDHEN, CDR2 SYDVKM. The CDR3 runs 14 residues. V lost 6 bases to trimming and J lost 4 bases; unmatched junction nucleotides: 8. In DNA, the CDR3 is TGTGCCAGCAGGCTCTCGGGACAGGCTTACGAGCAGTACTTC. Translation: CASRLSGQAYEQYF.